This entry lists 16 T cell receptor beta chains sequenced from one sample in a study of CD8 T cells in ankylosing spondylitis. TCRdb reanalysed the 5' RACE reads using MiXCR and keeps one entry per CDR3 protein. The sample lists fewer than 130,000 distinct CDR3 sequences; about 24% were seen once. Sequenced input: synovial fluid, either unsorted or a sorted T cell fraction (not recorded which). The receptors here all came from a male donor with ankylosing spondylitis.

The J gene is TRBJ2-5, the V gene TRBV5-1, with D perhaps TRBD1 (5 bases). The CDR3 spans 13 residues. Trimming pared 4 bases from V and 1 base from J, leaving 8 bases between. Germline-derived CDR1 and CDR2 are SGHRS and YFSETQ. CDR3 in amino acids: CASSQGFQETQYF. For the CDR3, the DNA is TGCGCCAGCAGCCAGGGTTTCCAAGAGACCCAGTACTTC.

This chain uses TRBV10-2 with TRBJ2-1; the match to TRBD2 covers 12 bases. CDR1 is WSHSY, CDR2 SAAADI, per germline. This CDR3 spans 17 amino acids. V was pared by 10 bases and J by 4 bases, with 14 bases of the junction left unmatched. The CDR3 DNA follows: TGCGCCACCCGTGTGGGGCTAGCGGGAGGGTCGTACAATGAGCAGTTCTTC. This translates into CATRVGLAGGSYNEQFF.

The chain links TRBV5-6 to TRBJ2-1, with TRBD2 matching 10 bases. V trimming: 5 bases; J trimming: 5 bases; junction bases outside the gene matches: 7. Germline V gene data show CDR1 as SGHDT and CDR2 as YYEEEE. This CDR3 contains 15 residues. The CDR3, as DNA: TGTGCCAGCAGTTCCCTAGCGGGAGTCGACAATGAGCAGTTCTTC. Translation gives CASSSLAGVDNEQFF.

CDR3 in amino acids: CASRDLPDYRSYEQYV. Written as DNA, the CDR3 is TGTGCCAGCAGGGACCTCCCGGACTACAGGTCCTACGAGCAGTACGTC. This chain uses TRBV6-1 with TRBJ2-7, with D tentatively TRBD2 (6 bases). The CDR3 extends over 16 amino acids. Trimming cost V 6 bases and J 1 base, with 19 bases left between them. Germline V gene sequence: CDR1 MNHNS, CDR2 SASEGT.

This rearrangement joins TRBV11-2 to TRBJ2-1; 10 bases are shared with TRBD2. The CDR3 covers 15 residues. CDR1 is SGHAT and CDR2 is FQNNGV in the germline V gene. V was clipped by 5 bases and J by 5 bases; unmatched bases: 6. The CDR3 region has the DNA TGTGCCAGCAGCCGTCTAGCGGGAGTACACAATGAGCAGTTCTTC. This sequence encodes CASSRLAGVHNEQFF.

The chain is built from TRBV24-1 and TRBJ2-1, with TRBD2 matching over 10 bases. Germline CDR1 reads KGHDR; CDR2 reads SFDVKD. The V gene end was trimmed by 7 bases and the J gene end by 4 bases; junction bases not matched to a gene: 0. This CDR3 has 13 amino acids. The CDR3 region is CATRAGGYNEQFF. DNA of the CDR3: TGTGCCACCAGAGCGGGAGGGTACAATGAGCAGTTCTTC.

In its sample, this clonotype was seen a few times. The rearrangement uses TRBV24-1 and TRBJ1-5; 7 nucleotides line up with TRBD1. V lost 3 bases and J lost 6; bases outside the gene matches: 10. Germline assignment: CDR1 KGHDR and CDR2 SFDVKD. CDR3 length equals 16 residues. In DNA form, the CDR3 reads TGTGCCACCAGTGATGGGGCAGGGGGATTGAGTCAGCCCCAGCATTTT. It translates to CATSDGAGGLSQPQHF.

The rearrangement uses TRBV6-2 or TRBV6-3 and TRBJ2-2, with 7 bases fitting TRBD1. The V gene's germline CDR1 is MNHEY and CDR2 SVGEGT. This CDR3 has 15 residues. J was trimmed by 0 bases and V by 7 bases; bases with no gene match: 5. The CDR3 coding sequence is TGTGCCAGCACTAGACAGGGCGCGAACACCGGGGAGCTGTTTTTT. It translates to CASTRQGANTGELFF.

The rearrangement joins TRBV6-6 to TRBJ1-1, with a weak D call TRBD1 (5 bases). This CDR3 is 13 amino acids long. V lost 4 bases, J lost 6 bases, and 12 bases lay in between. Per the germline V gene, CDR1 is MNHNY and CDR2 is SVGAGI (reference sequence). In DNA, the CDR3 is TGTGCCAGCAGTTTGACAGTTTTGGCTGAAGCTTTCTTT. Translated, it gives CASSLTVLAEAFF.

The table lists this clonotype with a few counts. This chain links TRBV12-3 or TRBV12-4 with TRBJ2-6; possible D gene TRBD2, 6 bases. The V and J ends lost 3 bases and 2 bases respectively, with 11 bases between them. The CDR3 totals 16 residues. The CDR3 DNA follows: TGTGCCAGCAGTTTTAGCGGTGGAGCTGGGGCCAACGTCCTGACTTTC. Its translation is CASSFSGGAGANVLTF.

The chain recombines TRBV11-2 with TRBJ1-5; no clear D gene. This CDR3 has 13 amino acids. Trimming shortened V by 5 bases and J by 6 bases, and 11 bases separated the two germline ends. From germline, CDR1 is SGHAT and CDR2 FQNNGV. The CDR3 nucleotides read TGTGCCAGCAGCCTGACCCGGAGTCAGCCCCAGCATTTT. Its protein is CASSLTRSQPQHF.

This clonotype was observed a handful of times. The chain uses TRBV6-1 and TRBJ1-5; D is uncertain. Germline CDR1 and CDR2: MNHNS and SASEGT. The CDR3 covers 13 residues. Trimming removed 2 bases from V and 11 bases from J, with 13 bases in between. The CDR3 spells CASSENLLKSQHF. Written as DNA, the CDR3 is TGTGCCAGCAGTGAAAACTTACTGAAGTCCCAGCATTTT.

This clonotype turned up a few times. The V and J genes are TRBV20-1 and TRBJ2-3, with 7 bases that match TRBD2. Germline CDR1 reads DFQATT; CDR2 reads SNEGSKA (reference sequence). The CDR3 sequence is 11 residues long. The V and J ends lost 3 bases and 9 bases, in that order; junction bases with no gene match: 3. The CDR3 DNA reads as TGCAGTGCTAGGCGAGCGGGGACGCAGTATTTT. It encodes CSARRAGTQYF.

This clonotype was seen ten or more times. The chain uses TRBV24-1 and TRBJ2-7; 9 bases agree with TRBD1. From germline, CDR1 is KGHDR and CDR2 SFDVKD. The length of the CDR3 is 15 residues. V lost 2 bases, J lost 1 base, and 2 bases stayed unmatched. CDR3 nucleotide sequence: TGTGCCACCAGTGATTCCGGGACAGGGTCCTACGAGCAGTACTTC. Translated: CATSDSGTGSYEQYF.

This clonotype has a handful of counts. This chain uses TRBV5-1 with TRBJ1-5, with 7 bases aligning to TRBD1. The CDR3 runs 15 residues. V lost 4 bases, J lost 9 bases, and 13 bases stayed unmatched. CDR1 and CDR2 (germline): SGHRS, YFSETQ. The chain's CDR3 is CASSPRDRGEGPQHF. CDR3 sequence (DNA): TGCGCCAGCAGCCCGAGGGACAGAGGAGAGGGGCCCCAGCATTTT.

The chain links TRBV10-3 to TRBJ1-3; TRBD1 agrees at 8 bases. This CDR3 has 15 amino acids. Germline V gene data show CDR1 as ENHRY and CDR2 as SYGVKD. The trim removed 0 bases at V and 2 bases at J, leaving 0 bases unmatched. For the CDR3, the DNA is TGTGCCATCAGTGAGTCGGACAGGGCTGGAAACACCATATATTTT. Protein product: CAISESDRAGNTIYF.